Detailed here is one T cell receptor beta chain. The antigen remains undetermined. The germline V gene has CDR1 DFQATT and CDR2 SNEGSKA (reference sequence). The J segment lost 3 bases and the V segment lost 5 bases, leaving 11 bases of the junction unmatched. The CDR3 runs 16 residues. This specimen comes from a study of blood T cells in healthy people across ages. Study-wide points: The diversity estimates, figures obtained from one million T cells, were considered underestimates.

Every donor provided roughly 10 milliliters of peripheral blood. Every sample had a minimum of 6.5 million PBMCs isolated. A sample-barcoded 5' primer and a J-beta primer mix were used in a second PCR of roughly 7 to 12 cycles. A template-switch adaptor that had 12 random nucleotides put a tag on each cDNA molecule. TCRdb reprocessed the 5' RACE reads with MiXCR, giving one entry per CDR3 protein. Of around 1,800,000 distinct CDR3 sequences listed, more than 35% were seen once; the top ten hold approximately 22%. The source is a human donor in good health. The V call is TRBV20-1, the J call TRBJ2-1, with 9 bases lining up with TRBD2. The sample taken for sequencing was blood. This CDR3 is CSALAAGGLNYNEQFF. The CDR3, as DNA: TGCAGTGCTTTGGCGGCGGGGGGGCTGAACTACAATGAGCAGTTCTTC.